This T cell receptor beta chain was identified during a study of cytomegalovirus exposure and HLA in healthy donors. General study results and limits: Fewer N-insertions (relative to the roughly 730-donor mean) were reportedly seen in an Asian-associated ancestry cluster in a later analysis. There were a few CMV-associated chains whose specificity for CMV antigens was confirmed in vitro. Because they were indistinguishable, some V segments, including TRBV6-2 and TRBV6-3, were excluded.

Germline V gives CDR1 SQVTM, CDR2 ANQGSEA. V was cut by 4 bases and J by 3 bases, with 15 bases left in between. This CDR3 is 14 amino acids long. This clone has just a few counts. Its matching antigen is unknown. It was with 60 Vbeta and 13 Jbeta primers that the PCR ran. Per the study methods: It was a later analysis that counted some 80 million unique TCR beta chains, of which roughly 11 million were shared. Profiling relied on immunoSEQ multiplex PCR, and the TCRdb table lists in-frame clones only, not all of them. Clonal size and the V and J genes are those of that table, whereas D and trimming came from the DNA. The table lists over 150,000 clones, about two thirds of them singletons.

The V and J genes are TRBV29-1 and TRBJ1-2; unclear D gene. The sequencing sample was made of PBMCs. The sequence derives from a woman younger than 45 in good health and CMV-seronegative. The CDR3 nucleotides are TGCAGCGTTGGGATGCCCGGGTCAGACTATGGCTACACCTTC. This encodes CSVGMPGSDYGYTF.